A single sample gave rise to the 13 T cell receptor beta chains below, sequenced in a study of blood T cell repertoires in COVID-19 (dated by TCRdb to the early 2020s). The library relied on the immunoSEQ multiplex PCR assay. This is the immuneACCESS table as TCRdb keeps it, with only in-frame sequences that have V and J called. A part of the clones is gone; compared with another copy, unresolved V genes explain less than half, and the rest is unexplained. This sample comprises 200,000 or so clones, about 88% of them detected only once. The biggest ten clones account for around 2.3% of the sample. Source material: peripheral blood. Source of these receptors: a man between 65 and 85 years old with active or convalescent COVID-19.

This clone was observed a single time. V usage is TRBV11-2 and J usage is TRBJ1-2; 7 bases match TRBD1. The ends lost 2 bases at V and 11 bases at J; junction bases unmatched: 11. The CDR3 is 14 residues long. Germline V gene lookup returns CDR1 SGHAT and CDR2 FQNNGV. The chain's CDR3 is CASSLQPGTDRYTF. The CDR3 nucleotides read TGTGCCAGCAGCTTACAGCCCGGGACAGATAGATACACCTTC.

This chain uses TRBV4-1 with TRBJ2-6, with a weak D call TRBD2 (5 bases). Germline V gives CDR1 MGHRA, CDR2 YSYEKL. The V end was cut by 1 base, the J end by 2 bases, with 9 bases between. The CDR3 consists of 16 residues. Written as DNA, the CDR3 is TGCGCCAGCAGCCAAGCGGGGAATCCTGGGGCCAACGTCCTGACTTTC. It codes for CASSQAGNPGANVLTF.

V is TRBV5-1 and J is TRBJ2-3; 16 bases are shared with TRBD2. Unmatched junction bases numbered 8, after V lost 4 bases and J lost 3 bases. This CDR3 is 18 amino acids long. Germline V lookup: CDR1 SGHRS, CDR2 YFSETQ. The DNA for the CDR3 is TGCGCCAGCAGCCTTGGGACTAGCGGGAGGGTTGGGACAGATACGCAGTATTTT. Encoded protein: CASSLGTSGRVGTDTQYF.

This chain joins TRBV10-2 and TRBJ2-3, with a tentative D call TRBD2 (6 bases). With 6 bases removed from V and 4 bases from J, the gap between germline ends came to 17 bases. The CDR3 contains 15 residues. From germline, CDR1 is WSHSY and CDR2 SAAADI. The CDR3 loop reads CASSATRTLSDTQYF. The CDR3 DNA reads TGCGCCAGCAGCGCGACTAGAACGTTATCAGATACGCAGTATTTT.

This clone was picked up a small number of times. The rearrangement joins TRBV9 to TRBJ2-7; TRBD2 is a possible D gene (7 bases). CDR1 is SGDLS, CDR2 YYNGEE, per germline. The length of the CDR3 is 14 residues. With 0 bases removed from V and 5 bases from J, the gap between germline ends came to 12 bases. In DNA, the CDR3 is TGTGCCAGCAGCGTAGAGGGGGGGCTCCACGAGCAGTACTTC. This codes for CASSVEGGLHEQYF.

The chain employs TRBV11-2 and TRBJ1-1; D is possibly TRBD1 (6 bases). CDR3 length equals 16 residues. CDR1 SGHAT and CDR2 FQNNGV come from the germline V gene. V dropped 5 bases and J dropped 1 base, with 17 bases sitting between them. This CDR3 is CASSRGGFSPNTEAFF. The CDR3 nucleotides are TGTGCCAGCAGCAGGGGGGGGTTCAGTCCGAACACTGAAGCTTTCTTT.

The count of this clone is one. V usage is TRBV20-1 and J usage is TRBJ2-3; D may be TRBD2 (5 bases). The V and J ends lost 3 bases and 2 bases respectively, with 21 bases between them. The CDR3 spans 17 residues. Germline values: CDR1 DFQATT, CDR2 SNEGSKA (reference sequence). The CDR3 coding sequence is TGCAGTGCTAGTAGGGCCGGGGAGAAGGCTGTCACAGATACGCAGTATTTT. Translation: CSASRAGEKAVTDTQYF.

The V and J genes are TRBV5-6 and TRBJ2-1; 9 bases are shared with TRBD2. V shed 2 bases and J 3 bases; nucleotides not matched to a gene: 3. The CDR3 covers 15 residues. The germline CDR1 and CDR2 sequences are SGHDT and YYEEEE. Here the CDR3 reads CASSLLTSGYNEQFF. The CDR3 DNA is TGTGCCAGCAGCTTACTGACTAGCGGCTACAATGAGCAGTTCTTC.

V gene TRBV6-1 combines with J gene TRBJ2-5, with 16 bases matching TRBD2. The CDR3 is 19 residues long. V lost 4 bases and J lost 2; bases outside the gene matches: 10. Germline V gene lookup returns CDR1 MNHNS and CDR2 SASEGT. The CDR3 loop is CASSVGLGLAGGRQETQYF. CDR3 bases: TGTGCCAGCAGTGTGGGGCTGGGACTAGCGGGGGGGCGTCAAGAGACCCAGTACTTC.

The V gene is TRBV30, the J gene TRBJ1-5, with D maybe TRBD1 (5 bases). Germline V gene data show CDR1 as GTSNPN and CDR2 as SVGIG (reference sequence). The CDR3 spans 13 residues. Trimming removed 3 bases at V and 0 bases at J, with 6 bases between. This CDR3 is CAWRGASNQPQHF. CDR3 sequence (DNA): TGTGCCTGGAGAGGGGCTAGCAATCAGCCCCAGCATTTT. The whole variable domain, filled in from reference TRBV30 and TRBJ1-5, reads SQTIHQWPATLVQPVGSPLSLECTVEGTSNPNLYWYRQAAGRGLQLLFYSVGIGQISSEVPQNLSASRPQDRQFILSSKKLLLSDSGFYLCAWRGASNQPQHFGDGTRLSIL.

This clone occurred once. This chain links TRBV6-5 with TRBJ1-5, with D possibly being TRBD1 (5 bases). CDR1 and CDR2 (germline): MNHEY, SVGAGI. V was clipped by 7 bases and J by 6 bases, with 10 bases between them. CDR3 length: 12 amino acids. CDR3 residues: CASKQGSQPQHF. The CDR3 DNA reads as TGTGCCAGCAAGCAGGGTAGTCAGCCCCAGCATTTT.

This sequence joins TRBV5-4 and TRBJ2-2; D possibly corresponds to TRBD2 (7 bases). Between the trimmed V and J ends, which lost 4 bases and 6 bases, there was a span of 10 bases. The CDR3 sequence is 13 residues long. In germline, CDR1 is SGHNT, CDR2 YYREEE (reference sequence). The CDR3 coding sequence is TGTGCCAGCAGCCCGGGGGGCTCCGGGGAGCTGTTTTTT. This sequence encodes CASSPGGSGELFF.

The chain employs TRBV5-1 and TRBJ2-3; 8 bases line up with TRBD1. CDR1 and CDR2 from the germline V gene are SGHRS and YFSETQ. Trimming took 5 bases from V and 6 from J; bases not matched to a gene: 8. CDR3 length: 14 amino acids. For the CDR3, the DNA is TGCGCCAGCAGTATTAGACAGGGGATTGATACGCAGTATTTT. Translation: CASSIRQGIDTQYF. The entire variable domain, with the rest obtained from reference TRBV5-1 and TRBJ2-3, is as follows: KAGVTQTPRYLIKTRGQQVTLSCSPISGHRSVSWYQQTPGQGLQFLFEYFSETQRNKGNFPGRFSGRQFSNSRSEMNVSTLELGDSALYLCASSIRQGIDTQYFGPGTRLTVL.